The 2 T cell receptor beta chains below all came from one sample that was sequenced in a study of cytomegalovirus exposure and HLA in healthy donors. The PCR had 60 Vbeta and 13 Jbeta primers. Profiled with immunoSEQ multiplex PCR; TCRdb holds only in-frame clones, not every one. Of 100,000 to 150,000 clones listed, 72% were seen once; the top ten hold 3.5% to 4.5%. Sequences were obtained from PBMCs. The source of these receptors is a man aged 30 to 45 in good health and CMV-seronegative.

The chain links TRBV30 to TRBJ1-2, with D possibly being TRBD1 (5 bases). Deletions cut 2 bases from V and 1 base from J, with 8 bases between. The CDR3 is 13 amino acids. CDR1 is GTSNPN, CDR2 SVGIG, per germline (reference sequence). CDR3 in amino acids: CAWSRQFNYGYTF. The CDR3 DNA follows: TGTGCCTGGAGTAGACAGTTTAACTATGGCTACACCTTC.

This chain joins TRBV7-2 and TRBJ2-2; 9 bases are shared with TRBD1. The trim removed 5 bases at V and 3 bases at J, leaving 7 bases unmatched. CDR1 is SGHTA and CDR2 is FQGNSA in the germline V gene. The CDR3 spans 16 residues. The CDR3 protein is CASSIQGAWDTGELFF. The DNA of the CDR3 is TGTGCCAGCAGCATACAGGGGGCGTGGGACACCGGGGAGCTGTTTTTT.